This T cell receptor beta chain was observed in a study of T cell repertoires and HLA-DP antigens. CDR1 is SQVTM and CDR2 is ANQGSEA in the germline V gene. Trimming pared 7 bases from V and 0 bases from J, leaving 13 bases between. This CDR3 spans 14 amino acids. With respect to this clone: Its specificity is not known.

Clones were sequenced by immunoSEQ multiplex PCR, and TCRdb holds only the in-frame ones, with some missing. The table has approximately 73,000 clones, 80% seen once. Notes on the study in general: Sorted CD137+ clonality was approximately 0.38 for both alloantigens, versus around 0.04 pre-culture.

The receptor comes from a man between 60 and 75 years old in good health and CMV-seronegative. The V call is TRBV29-1, the J call TRBJ1-3, with D possibly being TRBD1 (6 bases). Sequencing used CD4+ T cells from PBMCs. DNA for the CDR3: TGCAGCGCATCAAAGGGGGGCTCTGGAAACACCATATATTTT. Translation: CSASKGGSGNTIYF.